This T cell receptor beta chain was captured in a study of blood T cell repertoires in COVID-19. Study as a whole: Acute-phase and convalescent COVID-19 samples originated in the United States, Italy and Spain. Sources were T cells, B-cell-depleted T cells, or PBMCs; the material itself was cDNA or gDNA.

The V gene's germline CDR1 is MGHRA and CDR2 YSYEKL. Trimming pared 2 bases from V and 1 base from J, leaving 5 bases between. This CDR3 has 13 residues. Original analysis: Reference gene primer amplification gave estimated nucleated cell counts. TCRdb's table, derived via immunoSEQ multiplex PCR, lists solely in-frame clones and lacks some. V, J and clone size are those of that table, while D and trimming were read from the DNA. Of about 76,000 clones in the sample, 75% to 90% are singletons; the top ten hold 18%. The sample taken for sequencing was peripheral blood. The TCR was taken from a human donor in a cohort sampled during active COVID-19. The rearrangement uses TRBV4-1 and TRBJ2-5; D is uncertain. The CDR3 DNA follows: TGCGCCAGCAGCCAAACAACCCAAGAGACCCAGTACTTC. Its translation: CASSQTTQETQYF.